This T cell receptor (beta chain) was obtained from a study of PD-1 blockade in classical Hodgkin lymphoma. The study's findings and limits: Anyone who began nivolumab under 1 year after ASCT was excluded. At C4D1, TCR diversity had climbed significantly for CD4+ cells, though not for CD8+ cells. Lower baseline TCR diversity was reported for newly diagnosed patients than for healthy donors. Patients with a complete response exhibited baseline diversity comparable to newly diagnosed patients.

The germline V gene encodes CDR1 SEHNR and CDR2 FQNEAQ (reference sequence). Deletions cut 5 bases from V and 8 bases from J, with 11 bases between. CDR3 size: 12 residues. TCRdb's table, derived via immunoSEQ multiplex PCR, lists solely in-frame clones and lacks some. The table has 43,000 or so clones, roughly 90% seen once. Every patient relapsed after autologous stem cell transplantation, and brentuximab vedotin exposure varied. In this sample, this clone turned up once. Its antigen remains unidentified. The rearrangement links TRBV7-9 to TRBJ2-3; no reliable D call. This sequence originates from a human donor with classical Hodgkin lymphoma. The sequenced sample was peripheral blood mononuclear cells (PBMCs), obtained at baseline. The CDR3 spells CASSLPLGTQYF. Written as DNA, the CDR3 is TGTGCCAGCAGCCTACCCCTCGGTACGCAGTATTTT.